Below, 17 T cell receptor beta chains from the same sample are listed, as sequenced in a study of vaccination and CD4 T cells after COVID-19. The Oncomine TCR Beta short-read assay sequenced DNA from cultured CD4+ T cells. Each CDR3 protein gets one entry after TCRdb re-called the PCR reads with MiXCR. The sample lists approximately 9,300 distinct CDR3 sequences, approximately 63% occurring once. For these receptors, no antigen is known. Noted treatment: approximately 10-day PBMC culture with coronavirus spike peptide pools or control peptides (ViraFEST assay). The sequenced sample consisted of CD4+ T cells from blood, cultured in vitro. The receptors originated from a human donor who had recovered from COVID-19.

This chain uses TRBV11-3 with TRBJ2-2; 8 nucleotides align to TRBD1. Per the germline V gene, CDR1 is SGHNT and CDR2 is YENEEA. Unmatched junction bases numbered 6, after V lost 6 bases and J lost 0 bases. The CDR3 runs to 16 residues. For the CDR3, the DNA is TGTGCCAGCAGGCAACCGGGACAGGCGAACACCGGGGAGCTGTTTTTT. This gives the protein CASRQPGQANTGELFF.

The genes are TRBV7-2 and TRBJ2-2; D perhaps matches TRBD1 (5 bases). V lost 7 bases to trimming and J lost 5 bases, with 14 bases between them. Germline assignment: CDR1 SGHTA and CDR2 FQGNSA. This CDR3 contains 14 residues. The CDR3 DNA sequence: TGTGCCAGCACCCCACGCAGGGATACCGGGGAGCTGTTTTTT. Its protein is CASTPRRDTGELFF.

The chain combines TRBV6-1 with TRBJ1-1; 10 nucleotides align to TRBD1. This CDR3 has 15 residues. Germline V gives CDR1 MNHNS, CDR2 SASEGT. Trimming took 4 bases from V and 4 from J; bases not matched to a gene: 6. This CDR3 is CASSGRQGAITEAFF. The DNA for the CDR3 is TGTGCCAGCAGTGGGCGACAGGGGGCGATCACTGAAGCTTTCTTT.

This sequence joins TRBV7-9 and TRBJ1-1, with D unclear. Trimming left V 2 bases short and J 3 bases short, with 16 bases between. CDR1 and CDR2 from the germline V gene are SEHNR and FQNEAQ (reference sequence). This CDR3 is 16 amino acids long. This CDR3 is CASSLIRGAGYTEAFF. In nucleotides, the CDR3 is TGTGCCAGCAGCTTAATTCGAGGCGCTGGGTACACTGAAGCTTTCTTT.

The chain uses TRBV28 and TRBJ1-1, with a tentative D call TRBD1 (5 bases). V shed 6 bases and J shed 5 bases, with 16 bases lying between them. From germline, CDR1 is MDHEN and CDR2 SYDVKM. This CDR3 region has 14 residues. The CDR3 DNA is TGTGCCAGCAGAAAAGGTGGGGGTGTAACTGAAGCTTTCTTT. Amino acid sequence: CASRKGGGVTEAFF.

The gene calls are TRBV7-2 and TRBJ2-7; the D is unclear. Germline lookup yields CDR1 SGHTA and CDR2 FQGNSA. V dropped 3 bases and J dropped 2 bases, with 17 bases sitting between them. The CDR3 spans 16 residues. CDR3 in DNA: TGTGCCAGCAGCTTGGATCCTGGGGTGAGTGCCTACGAGCAGTACTTC. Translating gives CASSLDPGVSAYEQYF.

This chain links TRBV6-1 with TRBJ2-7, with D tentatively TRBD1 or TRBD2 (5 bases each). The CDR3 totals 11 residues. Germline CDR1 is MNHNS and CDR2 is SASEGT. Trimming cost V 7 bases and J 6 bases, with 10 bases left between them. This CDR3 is CASIFGTEQYF. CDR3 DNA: TGTGCCAGCATTTTCGGGACCGAGCAGTACTTC.

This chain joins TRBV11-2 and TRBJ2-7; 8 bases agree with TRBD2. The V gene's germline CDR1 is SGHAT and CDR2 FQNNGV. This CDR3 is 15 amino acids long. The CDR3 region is CADSGLSGKSHEQYF. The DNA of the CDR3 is TGTGCGGATTCCGGTCTTAGCGGGAAGTCCCACGAGCAGTACTTC. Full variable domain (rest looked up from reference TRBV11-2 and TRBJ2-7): EAGVAQSPRYKIIEKRQSVAFWCNPISGHATLYWYQQILGQGPKLLIQFQNNGVVDDSQLPKDRFSAERLKGVDSTLKIQPAKLEDSAVYLCADSGLSGKSHEQYFGPGTRLTVT.

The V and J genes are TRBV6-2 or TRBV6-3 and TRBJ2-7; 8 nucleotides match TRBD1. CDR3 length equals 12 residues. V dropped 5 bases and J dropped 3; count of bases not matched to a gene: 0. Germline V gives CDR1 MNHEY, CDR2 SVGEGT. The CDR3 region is CASSGQGYEQYF. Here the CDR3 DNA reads TGTGCCAGCAGTGGACAGGGCTACGAGCAGTACTTC.

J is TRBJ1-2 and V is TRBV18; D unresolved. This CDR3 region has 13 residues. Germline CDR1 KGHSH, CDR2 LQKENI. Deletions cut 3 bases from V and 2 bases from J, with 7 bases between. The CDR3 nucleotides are TGTGCCAGCTCACCCGACCGCAACTATGGCTACACCTTC. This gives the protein CASSPDRNYGYTF.

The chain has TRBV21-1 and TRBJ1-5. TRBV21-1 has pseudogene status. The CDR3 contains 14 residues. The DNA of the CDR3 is TGTGCCAGCAGCAAAGCGGGCACGAATCAGCCCCAGCATTTT. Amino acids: CASSKAGTNQPQHF.

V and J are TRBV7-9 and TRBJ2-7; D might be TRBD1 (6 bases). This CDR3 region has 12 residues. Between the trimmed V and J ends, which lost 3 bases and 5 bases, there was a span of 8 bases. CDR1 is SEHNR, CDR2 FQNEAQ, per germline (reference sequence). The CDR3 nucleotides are TGTGCCAGCAGCTTCCAGGGGCACGAGCAGTACTTC. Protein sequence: CASSFQGHEQYF.

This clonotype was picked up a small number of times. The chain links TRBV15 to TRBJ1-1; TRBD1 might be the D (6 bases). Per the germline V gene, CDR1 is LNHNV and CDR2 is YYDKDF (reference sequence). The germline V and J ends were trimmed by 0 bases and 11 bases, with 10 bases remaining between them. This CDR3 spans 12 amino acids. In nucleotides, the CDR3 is TGTGCCACCAGCAGAGATCACAGGGAGGCTTTCTTT. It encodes CATSRDHREAFF.

CDR3 amino acids: CSARGVGSSNQPQHF. Written as DNA, the CDR3 is TGCAGTGCTAGGGGTGTAGGGTCATCTAATCAGCCCCAGCATTTT. The chain has TRBV20-1 and TRBJ1-5; no definite D call. V was clipped by 3 bases and J by 4 bases, with 16 bases between them. Germline V gene data show CDR1 as DFQATT and CDR2 as SNEGSKA (reference sequence). The CDR3 loop spans 15 amino acids.

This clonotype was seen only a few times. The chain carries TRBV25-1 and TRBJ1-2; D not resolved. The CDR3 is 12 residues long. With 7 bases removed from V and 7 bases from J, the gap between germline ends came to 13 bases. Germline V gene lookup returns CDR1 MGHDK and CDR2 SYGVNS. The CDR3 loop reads CASKAPSGGYTF. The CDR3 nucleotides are TGTGCCAGCAAAGCCCCCTCTGGTGGCTACACCTTC.

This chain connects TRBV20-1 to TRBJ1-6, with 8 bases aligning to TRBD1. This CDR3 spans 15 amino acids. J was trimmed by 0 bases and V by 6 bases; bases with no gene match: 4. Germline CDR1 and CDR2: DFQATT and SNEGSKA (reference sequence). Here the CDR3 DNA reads TGCAGTGCCATTGGGACAGGCTCCTATAATTCACCCCTCCACTTT. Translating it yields CSAIGTGSYNSPLHF.

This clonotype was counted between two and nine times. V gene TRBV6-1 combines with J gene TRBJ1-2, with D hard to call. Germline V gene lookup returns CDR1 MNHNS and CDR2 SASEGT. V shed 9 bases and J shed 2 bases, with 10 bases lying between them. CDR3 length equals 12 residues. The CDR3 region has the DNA TGTGCCAGTAAACGGACGAACTATGGCTACACCTTC. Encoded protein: CASKRTNYGYTF.